These 27 T cell receptor beta chains came from one sample sequenced in a study of cytomegalovirus exposure and HLA in healthy donors. PCR involved 60 Vbeta and 13 Jbeta primers. This table comes from immunoSEQ multiplex PCR, and its TCRdb copy is limited to in-frame clones, with some not included. The sample includes under 200,000 clones, approximately 81% of them seen just once. The source material was PBMCs. The receptors here all came from a young man in good health and CMV-seronegative.

V gene TRBV29-1 combines with J gene TRBJ2-2; 12 bases match TRBD2. V lost 7 bases to trimming and J lost 6 bases; unmatched junction nucleotides: 6. The CDR3 is 14 amino acids. From germline, CDR1 is SQVTM and CDR2 ANQGSEA. The CDR3 region is CSGTSGTKPGELFF. The CDR3 nucleotides are TGCAGCGGGACTAGCGGGACTAAACCCGGGGAGCTGTTTTTT.

The rearrangement joins TRBV29-1 to TRBJ2-6, with 8 positions matching TRBD1. CDR3 size: 15 residues. Germline values: CDR1 SQVTM, CDR2 ANQGSEA. V gave up 3 bases and J gave up 4 bases; unmatched junction bases: 5. DNA of the CDR3: TGCAGCGTTGAGGACAGGGTAACGGGGGCCAACGTCCTGACTTTC. Encoded protein: CSVEDRVTGANVLTF.

The V call is TRBV30, the J call TRBJ1-2; D gene uncertain. The CDR3 covers 13 residues. The V and J ends lost 7 bases and 7 bases respectively, with 19 bases between them. The germline gives CDR1 GTSNPN, CDR2 SVGIG (reference sequence). The CDR3 protein is CASTIYREGGYTF. In nucleotides, the CDR3 is TGTGCCTCCACAATATACAGAGAAGGTGGCTACACCTTC.

This clone occurred a few times. This chain connects TRBV9 to TRBJ2-7; D not certain. CDR1 and CDR2 from the germline V gene are SGDLS and YYNGEE. With 0 bases removed from V and 4 bases from J, the gap between germline ends came to 5 bases. CDR3 length: 12 residues. CDR3: CASSVDRYEQYF. The CDR3 bases are TGTGCCAGCAGCGTAGATCGGTACGAGCAGTACTTC.

The chain has TRBV5-1 and TRBJ2-3, with TRBD1 matching over 7 bases. This CDR3 has 15 residues. The ends lost 4 bases at V and 2 bases at J; junction bases unmatched: 7. CDR1 and CDR2 from the germline V gene are SGHRS and YFSETQ. CDR3 region: CASSTGRGPTDTQYF. The CDR3 nucleotides read TGCGCCAGCAGCACCGGAAGGGGGCCCACAGATACGCAGTATTTT.

This clone was seen more than once but under ten times. The rearrangement uses TRBV15 and TRBJ1-2, with D unresolved. The germline gives CDR1 LNHNV, CDR2 YYDKDF (reference sequence). This CDR3 spans 16 amino acids. V lost 1 base and J 7 bases, leaving 19 bases between the germline ends. In DNA form, the CDR3 reads TGTGCCACCAGCAGAGCGGGTTCCGCCATCGGTGCTGGCTACACCTTC. Translated: CATSRAGSAIGAGYTF.

The chain combines TRBV6-5 with TRBJ1-2; 9 bases are a match to TRBD1. CDR1 MNHEY and CDR2 SVGAGI come from the germline V gene. The CDR3 extends over 13 amino acids. With V trimmed by 8 bases and J by 4 bases, 5 bases remained unmatched. The CDR3 nucleotides read TGTGCCAGCTGGACAGGGGACGCCTATGGCTACACCTTC. It encodes CASWTGDAYGYTF.

Concerning this clone: An end of the junction does not agree with germline; a read error may underlie this. The chain combines TRBV7-9 with TRBJ2-2; D is uncertain. Germline-derived CDR1 and CDR2 are SEHNR and FQNEAQ (reference sequence). This CDR3 is built from 13 residues. The CDR3 spells CASGLVATGELFF. The CDR3, as DNA: TGTGCCAGCGGCTTAGTGGCCACCGGGGAGCTGTTTTTT.

The chain recombines TRBV4-2 with TRBJ1-6; no clear D. With 0 bases removed from V and 7 bases from J, the gap between germline ends came to 13 bases. This CDR3 has 16 residues. Looked up from germline, CDR1 is LGHNA and CDR2 is YNFKEQ. The CDR3 DNA sequence: TGTGCCAGCAGCCAAGATCACGACACCACGAATTCACCCCTCCACTTT. This encodes CASSQDHDTTNSPLHF.

The table lists this clone with a count of one. The rearrangement links TRBV7-2 to TRBJ1-2, with 7 bases lining up with TRBD1. CDR1 SGHTA and CDR2 FQGNSA come from the germline V gene. CDR3 size: 14 residues. J was trimmed by 7 bases and V by 7 bases; bases with no gene match: 12. CDR3 sequence reads: CASTPGQNGAGYTF. The CDR3 coding sequence is TGTGCCAGCACCCCGGGACAGAACGGAGCTGGCTACACCTTC.

J is TRBJ1-2 and V is TRBV7-8, with D possibly TRBD1 on 5 matching bases. Germline CDR1 SGHVS, CDR2 FQNEAQ. This CDR3 comprises 17 residues. V dropped 5 bases and J dropped 8 bases, with 27 bases sitting between them. CDR3 bases: TGTGCCAGCAGCGTCTCCGCCCACGGGGGGGGAGGAAAAGGCTACACCTTC. The encoded protein is CASSVSAHGGGGKGYTF.

The V and J genes are TRBV30 and TRBJ2-3; TRBD2 is a possible D gene (7 bases). The CDR3 spans 12 residues. V was cut by 8 bases and J by 6 bases, with 15 bases left in between. Germline lookup yields CDR1 GTSNPN and CDR2 SVGIG (reference sequence). The CDR3: CAMEWGGDTQYF. CDR3 sequence (DNA): TGTGCCATGGAGTGGGGGGGCGATACGCAGTATTTT.

The chain recombines TRBV18 with TRBJ2-2, with 10 nucleotides matching TRBD2. Germline V gene data show CDR1 as KGHSH and CDR2 as LQKENI. V was clipped by 2 bases and J by 3 bases; unmatched bases: 9. The CDR3 is 18 amino acids. CDR3 sequence (DNA): TGTGCCAGCTCACCAGGACGAGCGGGAGGGCCTCACACCGGGGAGCTGTTTTTT. Protein sequence: CASSPGRAGGPHTGELFF. Full variable domain (outside the CDR3, taken from reference TRBV18 and TRBJ2-2): NAGVMQNPRHLVRRRGQEARLRCSPMKGHSHVYWYRQLPEEGLKFMVYLQKENIIDESGMPKERFSAEFPKEGPSILRIQQVVRGDSAAYFCASSPGRAGGPHTGELFFGEGSRLTVL.

V usage is TRBV5-1 and J usage is TRBJ2-1; 10 bases match TRBD1. Germline assignment: CDR1 SGHRS and CDR2 YFSETQ. The CDR3 runs 13 residues. The ends lost 6 bases at V and 6 bases at J; junction bases unmatched: 3. Here the CDR3 DNA reads TGCGCCAGCACTAGGGACAGGGGCAATGAGCAGTTCTTC. It translates to CASTRDRGNEQFF. The whole variable domain, filled in from reference TRBV5-1 and TRBJ2-1, reads KAGVTQTPRYLIKTRGQQVTLSCSPISGHRSVSWYQQTPGQGLQFLFEYFSETQRNKGNFPGRFSGRQFSNSRSEMNVSTLELGDSALYLCASTRDRGNEQFFGPGTRLTVL.

The chain couples TRBV5-1 to TRBJ1-1; 9 bases match TRBD1. Germline-derived CDR1 and CDR2 are SGHRS and YFSETQ. V lost 5 bases, J lost 5 bases, and 13 bases stayed unmatched. This CDR3 comprises 16 residues. Here the CDR3 reads CASRPGEQGARTEAFF. CDR3 coding DNA: TGCGCCAGCAGGCCCGGTGAACAGGGGGCGAGAACTGAAGCTTTCTTT.

The rearrangement joins TRBV10-3 to TRBJ2-1; 12 positions agree with TRBD1. Losses at the gene ends were 6 bases for V and 5 bases for J; bases not matched to a gene: 2. This CDR3 comprises 14 residues. CDR1 is ENHRY, CDR2 SYGVKD, per germline. The CDR3 DNA reads as TGTGCCATCAGGGGACAGGGGGCCGACAATGAGCAGTTCTTC. Its translation: CAIRGQGADNEQFF.

This clone appeared once. The chain combines TRBV19 with TRBJ1-2; D call uncertain. The CDR3 covers 13 residues. Trimming removed 2 bases at V and 0 bases at J, with 4 bases between. Germline V lookup: CDR1 LNHDA, CDR2 SQIVND (reference sequence). The CDR3 region is CASSIYSNYGYTF. The CDR3, as DNA: TGTGCCAGTAGTATATACTCTAACTATGGCTACACCTTC.

The CDR3: CASSVTGTGEQYF. The CDR3 DNA is TGTGCCAGCAGCGTGACAGGGACAGGTGAGCAGTACTTC. The chain has TRBV9 and TRBJ2-7; TRBD1 matches 8 bases. Trimming at V came to 2 bases and at J to 7 bases, leaving 5 bases not matched to a gene. The CDR3 runs 13 residues. CDR1 and CDR2 from the germline V gene are SGDLS and YYNGEE. Supplemented by reference TRBV9 and TRBJ2-7, the full variable domain reads DSGVTQTPKHLITATGQRVTLRCSPRSGDLSVYWYQQSLDQGLQFLIQYYNGEERAKGNILERFSAQQFPDLHSELNLSSLELGDSALYFCASSVTGTGEQYFGPGTRLTVT.

The chain joins TRBV9 to TRBJ2-7, with TRBD2 matching 13 bases. This CDR3 is 16 amino acids long. Germline loops: CDR1 SGDLS, CDR2 YYNGEE. V was pared by 1 base and J by 3 bases, with 4 bases of the junction left unmatched. CDR3 DNA sequence: TGTGCCAGCAGCGTACCGGGACTAGCGGGGCGCTACGAGCAGTACTTC. Protein sequence: CASSVPGLAGRYEQYF.

The chain is built from TRBV28 and TRBJ2-3, with TRBD2 identical over 7 bases. The ends lost 1 base at V and 5 bases at J; junction bases unmatched: 6. Germline CDR1 is MDHEN and CDR2 is SYDVKM. This CDR3 comprises 15 residues. This CDR3 reads CASSLLGGSRDTQYF. The DNA for the CDR3 is TGTGCCAGCAGTTTATTAGGCGGGAGCCGAGATACGCAGTATTTT.

V and J are TRBV4-2 and TRBJ1-1, with D uncertain. Trimming took off 4 bases at V and 5 bases at J, with 17 bases between the two ends. The germline gives CDR1 LGHNA, CDR2 YNFKEQ. This CDR3 region has 15 residues. CDR3 region: CASSRTEGLGTEAFF. CDR3 DNA sequence: TGTGCCAGCAGCCGGACGGAGGGCTTGGGGACTGAAGCTTTCTTT.

This chain joins TRBV9 and TRBJ2-1; perhaps TRBD2 as D (6 bases). Trimming stripped 0 bases from V and 3 bases from J, with 19 bases between. This CDR3 is built from 18 residues. Germline lookup yields CDR1 SGDLS and CDR2 YYNGEE. The CDR3 nucleotides read TGTGCCAGCAGCGTAGGTCCACCCCGGGACTGGGGCTACAATGAGCAGTTCTTC. It yields the protein CASSVGPPRDWGYNEQFF.

V and J are TRBV5-6 and TRBJ2-1, with D perhaps TRBD1 (5 bases). The V end lost 1 base, the J end lost 6 bases, and 11 bases lay between the germline ends. CDR3 length equals 14 residues. Per the germline V gene, CDR1 is SGHDT and CDR2 is YYEEEE. CDR3 residues: CASSLPGKVNEQFF. The CDR3 DNA is TGTGCCAGCAGCTTGCCAGGGAAGGTCAATGAGCAGTTCTTC.

Points on this clone: Different DNA sequences within this sample yield the same CDR3. V gene TRBV7-9 combines with J gene TRBJ2-1, with TRBD2 matching over 7 bases. The V gene's germline CDR1 is SEHNR and CDR2 FQNEAQ (reference sequence). The CDR3 runs 13 residues. V shed 1 base, J shed 6 bases, and the junction held 0 bases outside the gene matches. The CDR3 sequence is CASSLGGSNEQFF. As DNA, the CDR3 is TGTGCCAGCAGCTTAGGCGGGAGCAATGAGCAGTTCTTC.

V usage is TRBV13 and J usage is TRBJ1-1; tentative D call: TRBD1 (6 bases). The V end was cut by 5 bases, the J end by 5 bases, with 18 bases between. CDR1 is PRHDT, CDR2 FYEKMQ, per germline (reference sequence). The CDR3 length is 15 residues. Here the CDR3 reads CASSKPQGRGTEAFF. The CDR3 nucleotides read TGTGCCAGCAGCAAGCCTCAGGGGCGGGGGACTGAAGCTTTCTTT.

This chain links TRBV7-9 with TRBJ2-1, with 8 bases identical to TRBD1. There are 13 residues in the CDR3. Germline V gives CDR1 SEHNR, CDR2 FQNEAQ (reference sequence). V was pared by 11 bases and J by 8 bases, with 11 bases of the junction left unmatched. CDR3 coding DNA: TGTGCCGTCCAGGACAGGGCTGTGGATGAGCAGTTCTTC. Its protein is CAVQDRAVDEQFF.

This clone was recorded once. The chain uses TRBV5-1 and TRBJ2-1, with 7 bases identical to TRBD1. Losses at the gene ends were 5 bases for V and 9 bases for J; bases not matched to a gene: 8. This CDR3 contains 13 residues. Germline CDR1 SGHRS, CDR2 YFSETQ. The DNA for the CDR3 is TGCGCCAGCAGTCGTACAGGGGAGAGTGAGCAGTTCTTC. Translated, it gives CASSRTGESEQFF.